A selection of T cell receptor beta chains follows, all from one sample in a study of shared clonotypes between healthy human individuals. This table comes from immunoSEQ multiplex PCR, and its TCRdb copy is limited to in-frame clones, with some not included. The sample holds 1.5 million to 2.5 million clones; over 85% are singletons and the top ten take roughly 1%. Sequencing input: naive CD8+ T cells sorted from blood. The source is a young man in good health. The CDR3 runs from the conserved cysteine through the conserved F or W. Fields, in order: V gene, D gene, J gene, clone size, CDR3 DNA, CDR3 protein. The D gene is left open where the match is weak. Some rows mark clone size as missing; the rest say once, few, many or name a class of expanded clone.

TRBV25-1	NA	TRBJ1-1	once	TGTGCCAGCAGTGAGGGAAACACTGAAGCTTTCTTT	CASSEGNTEAFF
TRBV4-1	TRBD1	TRBJ2-5	NA	TGCGCCAGCAGTCCGGGACAGGGAAGAGAGACCCAGTACTTC	CASSPGQGRETQYF
TRBV7-9	TRBD1	TRBJ2-5	NA	TGTGCCAGCAGCTTACAGGGGGTAGAAGAGACCCAGTACTTC	CASSLQGVEETQYF
TRBV30	NA	TRBJ2-7	NA	TGTGCCTGGAGTCCCGGGAGATCCTACGAGCAGTACTTC	CAWSPGRSYEQYF
TRBV7-9	TRBD1	TRBJ1-4	NA	TGTGCCAGCAGCCCGGGACAGGGTCAAGAAAAACTGTTTTTT	CASSPGQGQEKLFF
TRBV13	NA	TRBJ1-2	NA	TGTGCCAGCAGCTTAGGTTCAGGGGAATATGGTGGCTACACCTTC	CASSLGSGEYGGYTF
TRBV7-8	NA	TRBJ2-7	NA	TGTGCCAGCAGCTTATTGGTTCGCCTTGGCGAGCAGTACTTC	CASSLLVRLGEQYF
TRBV30	NA	TRBJ2-1	NA	TGTGCCTGGAGTGTAGTCGATGAGCAGTTCTTC	CAWSVVDEQFF
TRBV30	TRBD2	TRBJ2-1	once	TGTGCCTTAGGACTAGCGTATACTGAGCAGTTCTTC	CALGLAYTEQFF
TRBV5-1	TRBD2	TRBJ2-7	NA	TGCGCCAGCAGCTCGGGACTAGCGGGAGTGAGGGGGTACGAGCAGTACTTC	CASSSGLAGVRGYEQYF
TRBV18	NA	TRBJ2-7	NA	TGTCCCCTCGCCAGGGGGGAGGCCTACGAGCAGTACTTC	CPLARGEAYEQYF
TRBV5-8	NA	TRBJ2-3	NA	TGTGCCAGCAGCTTGGGACAGGTCACAGATACGCAGTATTTT	CASSLGQVTDTQYF
TRBV9	NA	TRBJ1-2	NA	TGTGCCAGCAGCGGATACAGGGACTATGGCTACACCTTC	CASSGYRDYGYTF
TRBV19	TRBD2	TRBJ2-5	NA	TGTGCCAGTGCCCCATTTGGGCCGCCGGCTAGCGGCCACCAAGAGACCCAGTACTTC	CASAPFGPPASGHQETQYF
TRBV7-9	NA	TRBJ2-7	NA	TGTGCCAGCAGCTCCCGGGACAACTACGAGCAGTACTTC	CASSSRDNYEQYF
TRBV4-1	NA	TRBJ2-7	NA	TGCGCCAGCAGCCAAGCCGGGGCAGCCTACGAGCAGTACTTC	CASSQAGAAYEQYF
TRBV6-5	NA	TRBJ1-1	NA	TGTGCCAGCAGTCTTCCCGGGACCGGGGGTGAAGCTTTCTTT	CASSLPGTGGEAFF
TRBV27	TRBD2	TRBJ2-1	NA	TGTGCCAGCAGTCCGGATCTAGCGGGGGGTACTCTCAATGAGCAGTTCTTC	CASSPDLAGGTLNEQFF
TRBV5-1	NA	TRBJ2-7	NA	TGCGCCAGCAGTGAGAGGGGGATTGAAGACGAGCAGTACTTC	CASSERGIEDEQYF
TRBV27	NA	TRBJ2-7	NA	TGTGCCAGCAGTTTAGCGGGAACGACCTACGAGCAGTACTTC	CASSLAGTTYEQYF
TRBV2	NA	TRBJ1-3	NA	TGTGCCAGCAGTTCGGGACCTGGAAACACCATATATTTT	CASSSGPGNTIYF
TRBV7-9	TRBD1	TRBJ1-4	NA	TGTGCCAGCAGCTTAGCGACAGGGAGCCATGAAAAACTGTTTTTT	CASSLATGSHEKLFF
TRBV10-1	NA	TRBJ2-3	NA	TGCGCCAGCAGTGATAGTCGGACTCGGGATACGCAGTATTTT	CASSDSRTRDTQYF
TRBV4-1	TRBD2	TRBJ2-5	once	TGCGCCAGCAGCCAAGAACTAGCGGGGGGTGAGACCCAGTACTTC	CASSQELAGGETQYF
TRBV10-3	NA	TRBJ2-5	NA	TGTGCCATCAGTGAGGTAGTCTCGGAGACCCAGTACTTC	CAISEVVSETQYF
TRBV27	NA	TRBJ2-7	NA	TGTGCCAGCAGCTTGGAGGGGGTTGGGGAGCAGTACTTC	CASSLEGVGEQYF